Sequencing of this TCR beta chain was carried out in a study of T cell repertoires in ileal Crohn's disease (dated by TCRdb to about 2019). Regarding the complete study: The median duration of disease was 6 to 10 years, and at the time of surgery 35% to 45% of patients were active smokers. A prospective multicentre cohort supplied the 55 to 65 Crohn's disease patients whose TCR repertoires were analysed. About half of the patients received postoperative therapy: about a dozen received thiopurines and 18 received anti-TNF agents. Endoscopic postoperative recurrence was defined by a Rutgeerts score above i0. Running in parallel with the study was a multicentre cohort set up to find predictors of early endoscopic recurrence following ileocolonic resection. The study sequenced roughly 170 mucosal samples from 57 patients, taken at several locations on the surgical specimen and at postoperative endoscopy. Every patient underwent surgery because of a complication, which was stricturing disease in around 61% and penetrating disease in roughly 40%.

Roughly 0.55 micrograms of biopsy DNA per sample were submitted for commercial TCRB immunosequencing. CDR3 regions were amplified from genomic DNA by Adaptive Biotechnology using a two-step, amplification bias-controlled multiplex PCR. In the first PCR, primers covered every V and J gene segment, and in the second PCR, barcodes and Illumina adapters were added. CDR3 libraries were sequenced using an Illumina instrument. In the source study's methods: The analysis used both the pipelines supplied by the vendor and custom analysis of the raw data in R/Bioconductor with R version 3.3.0. Clonality, which ranges from 0 to 1, was calculated as the inverse of the normalised Shannon entropy across all productive clones. High-frequency clones were defined as the repertoire share of the top 100 clones, retaining only clones passing a 95% confidence test. The Simpson index measured repertoire diversity, and the Morisita-Horn index measured overlap between samples. TCRdb's version of the immuneACCESS table is confined to in-frame rearrangements and falls short of the full clone set. An unresolved V gene accounts for under half of the shortfall where checked; the remainder is of unknown origin. From that table come the V and J calls and clone size; the DNA was used to work out D and trimming. This sample lists some 5,100 clones; around 86% were detected once. About 14% of the sample goes to the ten largest clones.

The full study reports these points: Compared with CD4 T cells, sorted CD8 T cells contained more high-frequency clones, which suggests that the mucosal expansions were mostly CD8. Mucosal CD4 and CD8 T cells were sorted and sequenced only in a subgroup of patients, whose size was not stated. Higher percentages of high-frequency clones at the time of surgery were linked to endoscopic recurrence, and every patient with clonality above 26.8% (18/57) had recurrence. A significantly higher proportion of clonal expansions was observed in active smokers at surgery than in non-smokers (about 25% vs 18%, p=0.02).

Concerning this clone itself: The clone's antigen remains unknown. No qualities accompany the bases; no much larger clone lies one base away.

To be eligible, patients had to be adults with ileal or ileocolonic Crohn's disease and an indication for ileocolonic resection. Before DNA extraction, whole ileal mucosal biopsies were kept frozen at -80 degrees C. A TRizol-based method was used to extract genomic DNA from the frozen whole biopsies, and the DNA was quantified with a NanoDrop 2000 spectrophotometer. The sequence derives from an adult with Crohn's disease. Material for sequencing was ileal tissue.

Here is the DNA: TGTGCCAGCAATGTGGGGGGAAGGGACTCTGGAAACACCATATATTTT. Translated, it reads CASNVGGRDSGNTIYF. The chain is encoded by TRBV28 joined to TRBJ1-3; TRBD1 could be the D gene, as 5 bases match. Sequences MDHEN (CDR1) and SYDVKM (CDR2) are obtained from the germline V gene. The CDR3 contains 16 residues, cysteine and phenylalanine counted. Only the CDR3 portion is preserved as DNA: 48 bases, with reading frame beginning at the first base. A distance of 16 bases separates the germline ends of V and J, which lose 7 bases and 0 bases respectively.